This T cell receptor beta chain was sequenced in a study of T cell changes during pregnancy in multiple sclerosis. The germline CDR1 and CDR2 sequences are SEHNR and FQNEAQ (reference sequence). The CDR3 loop spans 15 amino acids. The V end was cut by 5 bases, the J end by 4 bases, with 17 bases between. Measured with immunoSEQ multiplex PCR; TCRdb has only the in-frame clones, and not every one. The table includes about 38,000 clones, 70% to 90% detected once. The sequenced sample was CD8+ T cells from peripheral blood mononuclear cells, obtained in the third trimester of pregnancy. This chain links TRBV7-9 with TRBJ1-1; D is uncertain. The clonotype originates from a female donor with multiple sclerosis, enrolled in a pregnancy study. CDR3 protein: CASSTFRGPSTEAFF. CDR3 DNA: TGTGCCAGCAGCACGTTCCGGGGTCCGAGCACTGAAGCTTTCTTT.